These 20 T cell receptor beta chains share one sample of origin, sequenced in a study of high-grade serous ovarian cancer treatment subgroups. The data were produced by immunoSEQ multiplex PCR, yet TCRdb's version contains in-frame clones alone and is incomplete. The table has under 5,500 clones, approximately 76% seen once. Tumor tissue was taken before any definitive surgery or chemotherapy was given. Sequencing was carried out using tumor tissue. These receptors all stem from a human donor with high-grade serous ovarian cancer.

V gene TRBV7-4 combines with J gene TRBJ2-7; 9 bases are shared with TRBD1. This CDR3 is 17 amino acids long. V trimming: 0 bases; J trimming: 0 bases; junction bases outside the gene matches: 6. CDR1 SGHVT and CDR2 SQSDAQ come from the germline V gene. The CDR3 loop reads CASSLATGGLSSYEQYF. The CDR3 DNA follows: TGTGCCAGCAGCTTAGCGACAGGGGGACTGAGCTCCTACGAGCAGTACTTC.

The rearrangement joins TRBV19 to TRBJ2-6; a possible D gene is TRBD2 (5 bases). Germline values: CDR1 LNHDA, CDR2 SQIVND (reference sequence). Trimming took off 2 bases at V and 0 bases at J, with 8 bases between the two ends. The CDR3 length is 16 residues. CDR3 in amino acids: CASSISGLSGANVLTF. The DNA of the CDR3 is TGTGCCAGTAGTATAAGCGGCCTCTCTGGGGCCAACGTCCTGACTTTC.

CDR3 sequence (DNA): TGTGCCAGCAGGCGGGAGAGTAACGAGCAGTACTTC. Its translation is CASRRESNEQYF. V usage is TRBV2 and J usage is TRBJ2-7; 7 nucleotides align to TRBD2. CDR1 and CDR2 from the germline V gene are SNHLY and FYNNEI. The CDR3 extends over 12 amino acids. Trimming took 6 bases from V and 5 from J; bases not matched to a gene: 4. Full variable domain (remainder filled in from reference TRBV2 and TRBJ2-7): EPEVTQTPSHQVTQMGQEVILRCVPISNHLYFYWYRQILGQKVEFLVSFYNNEISEKSEIFDDQFSVERPDGSNFTLKIRSTKLEDSAMYFCASRRESNEQYFGPGTRLTVT.

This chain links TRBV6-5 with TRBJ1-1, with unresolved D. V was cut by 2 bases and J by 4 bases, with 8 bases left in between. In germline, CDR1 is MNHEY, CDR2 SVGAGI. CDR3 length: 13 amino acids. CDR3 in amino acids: CASSYGQSTEAFF. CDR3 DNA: TGTGCCAGCAGTTACGGGCAAAGCACTGAAGCTTTCTTT.

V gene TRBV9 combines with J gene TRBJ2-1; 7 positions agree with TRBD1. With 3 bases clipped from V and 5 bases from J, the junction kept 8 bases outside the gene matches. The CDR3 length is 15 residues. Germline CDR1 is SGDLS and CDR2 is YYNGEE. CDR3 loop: CASSARQGPNNEQFF. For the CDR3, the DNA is TGTGCCAGCAGCGCCCGACAGGGTCCCAACAATGAGCAGTTCTTC.

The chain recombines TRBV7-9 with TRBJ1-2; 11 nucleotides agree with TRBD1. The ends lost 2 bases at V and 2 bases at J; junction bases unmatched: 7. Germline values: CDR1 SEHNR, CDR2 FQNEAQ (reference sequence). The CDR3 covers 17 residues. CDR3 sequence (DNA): TGTGCCAGCAGCTTACCGGGGGGACAGGGGGGAAACTATGGCTACACCTTC. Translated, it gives CASSLPGGQGGNYGYTF. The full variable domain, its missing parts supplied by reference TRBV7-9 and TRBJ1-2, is DTGVSQNPRHKITKRGQNVTFRCDPISEHNRLYWYRQTLGQGPEFLTYFQNEAQLEKSRLLSDRFSAERPKGSFSTLEIQRTEQGDSAMYLCASSLPGGQGGNYGYTFGSGTRLTVV.

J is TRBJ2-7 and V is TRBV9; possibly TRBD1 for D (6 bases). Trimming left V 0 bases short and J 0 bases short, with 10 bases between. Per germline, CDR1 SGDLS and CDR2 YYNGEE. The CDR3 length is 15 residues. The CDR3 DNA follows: TGTGCCAGCAGCGTAGTCTCGGACAGCTCCTACGAGCAGTACTTC. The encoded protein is CASSVVSDSSYEQYF.

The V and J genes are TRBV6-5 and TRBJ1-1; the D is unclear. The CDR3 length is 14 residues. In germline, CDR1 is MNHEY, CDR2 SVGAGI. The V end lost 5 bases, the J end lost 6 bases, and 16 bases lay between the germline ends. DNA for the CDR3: TGTGCCAGCAGTCGGACCCCACATCAATCTGAAGCTTTCTTT. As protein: CASSRTPHQSEAFF.

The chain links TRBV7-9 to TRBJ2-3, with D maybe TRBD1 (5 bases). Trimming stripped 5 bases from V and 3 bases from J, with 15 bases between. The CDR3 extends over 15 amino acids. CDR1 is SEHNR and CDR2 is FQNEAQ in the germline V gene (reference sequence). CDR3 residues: CASSPTGQPTDTQYF. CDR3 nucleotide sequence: TGTGCCAGCAGCCCTACAGGACAACCTACAGATACGCAGTATTTT.

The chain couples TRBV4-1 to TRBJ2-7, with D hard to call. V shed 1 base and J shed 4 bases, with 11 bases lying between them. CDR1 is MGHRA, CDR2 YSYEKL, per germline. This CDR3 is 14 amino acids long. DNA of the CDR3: TGCGCCAGCAGCCAAGGTCCCGTACGGTACGAGCAGTACTTC. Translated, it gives CASSQGPVRYEQYF.

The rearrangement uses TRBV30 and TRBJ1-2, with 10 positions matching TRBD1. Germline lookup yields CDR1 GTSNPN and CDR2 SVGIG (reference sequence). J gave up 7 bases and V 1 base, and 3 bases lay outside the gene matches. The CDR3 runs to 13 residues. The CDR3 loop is CAWSADRGAGYTF. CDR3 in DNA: TGTGCCTGGAGTGCGGACAGGGGGGCTGGCTACACCTTC.

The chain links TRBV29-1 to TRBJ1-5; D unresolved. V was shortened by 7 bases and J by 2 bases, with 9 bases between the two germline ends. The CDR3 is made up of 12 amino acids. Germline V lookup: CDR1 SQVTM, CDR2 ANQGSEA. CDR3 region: CSGGDGNQPQHF. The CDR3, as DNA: TGCAGCGGCGGCGATGGCAATCAGCCCCAGCATTTT.

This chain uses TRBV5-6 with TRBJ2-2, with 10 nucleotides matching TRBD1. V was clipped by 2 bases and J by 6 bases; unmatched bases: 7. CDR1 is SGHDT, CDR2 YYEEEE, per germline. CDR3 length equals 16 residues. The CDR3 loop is CASSFRGTGDPGELFF. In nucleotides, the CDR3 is TGTGCCAGCAGCTTCAGAGGGACAGGGGACCCCGGGGAGCTGTTTTTT. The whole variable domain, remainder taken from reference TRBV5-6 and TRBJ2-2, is DAGVTQSPTHLIKTRGQQVTLRCSPKSGHDTVSWYQQALGQGPQFIFQYYEEEERQRGNFPDRFSGHQFPNYSSELNVNALLLGDSALYLCASSFRGTGDPGELFFGEGSRLTVL.

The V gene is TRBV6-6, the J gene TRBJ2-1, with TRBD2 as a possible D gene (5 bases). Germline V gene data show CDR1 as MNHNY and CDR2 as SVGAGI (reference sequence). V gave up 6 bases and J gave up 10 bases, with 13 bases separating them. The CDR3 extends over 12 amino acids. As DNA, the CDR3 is TGTGCCAGCAGAGAAACTAGTTACGAGCAGTTCTTC. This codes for CASRETSYEQFF.

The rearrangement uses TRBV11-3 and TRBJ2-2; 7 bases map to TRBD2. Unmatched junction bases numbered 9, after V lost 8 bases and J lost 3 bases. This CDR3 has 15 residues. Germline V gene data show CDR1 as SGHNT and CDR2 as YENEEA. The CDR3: CASFDGRMDTGELFF. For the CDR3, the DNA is TGTGCCAGCTTTGACGGGAGGATGGACACCGGGGAGCTGTTTTTT.

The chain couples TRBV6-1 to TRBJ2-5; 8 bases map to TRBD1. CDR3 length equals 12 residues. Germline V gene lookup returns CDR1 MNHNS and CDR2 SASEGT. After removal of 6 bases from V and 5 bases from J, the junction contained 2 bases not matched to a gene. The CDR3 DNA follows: TGTGCCAGCAGGACAGGGGTGGAGACCCAGTACTTC. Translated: CASRTGVETQYF.

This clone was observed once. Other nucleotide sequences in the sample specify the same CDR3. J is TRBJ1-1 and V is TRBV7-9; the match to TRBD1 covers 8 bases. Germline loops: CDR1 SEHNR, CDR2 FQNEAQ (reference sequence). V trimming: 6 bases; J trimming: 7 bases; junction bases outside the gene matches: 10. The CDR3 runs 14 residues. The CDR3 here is CASSEQGGSYEAFF. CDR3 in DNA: TGTGCCAGCAGTGAACAGGGGGGGAGTTATGAAGCTTTCTTT.

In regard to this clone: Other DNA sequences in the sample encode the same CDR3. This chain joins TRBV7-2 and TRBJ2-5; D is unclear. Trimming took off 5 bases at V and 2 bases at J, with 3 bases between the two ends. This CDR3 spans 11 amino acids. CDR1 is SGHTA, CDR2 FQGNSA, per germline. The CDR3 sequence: CASSAQETQYF. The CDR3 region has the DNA TGTGCCAGCAGCGCACAAGAGACCCAGTACTTC.

Here the CDR3 DNA reads TGCGCCAGCAGCCCCGGCCAGGGGAACTATGGCTACACCTTC. This encodes CASSPGQGNYGYTF. V is TRBV5-1 and J is TRBJ1-2; D possibly corresponds to TRBD1 (6 bases). CDR3 length: 14 residues. V lost 4 bases and J 2 bases, leaving 12 bases between the germline ends. Germline V CDR1 and CDR2: SGHRS, YFSETQ.

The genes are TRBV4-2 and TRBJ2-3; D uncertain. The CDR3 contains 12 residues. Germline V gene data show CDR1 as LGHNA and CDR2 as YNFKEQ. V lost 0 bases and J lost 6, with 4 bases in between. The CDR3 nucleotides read TGTGCCAGCAGCCAAGACAGGGATACGCAGTATTTT. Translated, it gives CASSQDRDTQYF.